This T cell receptor beta chain originates from a study of blood T cell repertoires in COVID-19. As for the study in general: Specimens from acute and convalescent COVID-19 originated in the United States, Italy and Spain. T cells, B-cell-depleted T cells, or PBMCs provided the cDNA or gDNA that served as material.

V lost 3 bases to trimming and J lost 6 bases; unmatched junction nucleotides: 6. The CDR3 has 15 amino acids. Germline V CDR1 and CDR2: MRHNA, SNTAGT. Authors' data handling: The authors estimated nucleated cell counts from reference gene primer amplification. Some clones are missing from TCRdb's copy, which holds only in-frame ones; the method was immunoSEQ multiplex PCR. V, J and clone size were drawn from that table, and D and trimming were deduced from the DNA. The data show 150,000 to 180,000 clones, 75% to 90% seen once. The clonotype was recovered from a middle-aged woman with acute or convalescent COVID-19. This chain uses TRBV6-4 with TRBJ2-2, with 8 bases fitting TRBD2. The source material was peripheral blood. CDR3 in amino acids: CASSDTGLVPGELFF. The CDR3 DNA reads as TGTGCCAGCAGTGATACGGGACTAGTACCCGGGGAGCTGTTTTTT.